A selection of T cell receptor beta chains follows, all from one sample in a study of blood T cell repertoires in COVID-19. Here immunoSEQ multiplex PCR was the method, and the copy in TCRdb shows in-frame clones only, minus some. This sample has fewer than 450,000 clones, with 85% to 90% found just once. The sequencing sample was made of peripheral blood. These receptors all stem from a woman in her 50s with COVID-19, enrolled during active disease. Both conserved end residues are part of each CDR3. D genes are given only for firm matches. Size is omitted from some rows. Given values are once, few, many or a class for expanded clones.

NA	NA	TRBV5-5	TRBJ2-1	TGTGCCAGCAGCTTGGCCCAGGGTAATGAGCAGTTCTTC	CASSLAQGNEQFF
NA	NA	TRBV7-2	TRBJ1-2	TGTGCCAGCAGCCCCTATCGGCGGGAAAACTATGGCTACACCTTC	CASSPYRRENYGYTF
NA	NA	TRBV7-2	TRBJ2-1	TGTGCCAGCAGCTACTCGGGTGGGGGGTACAATGAGCAGTTCTTC	CASSYSGGGYNEQFF
NA	NA	TRBV7-8	TRBJ2-2	TGTGCCAGCAGCTTCTACGGGGAGCTGTTTTTT	CASSFYGELFF
TRBD1	once	TRBV11-2	TRBJ1-2	TGTGCCAGCAGCCCCAATGCAGGGGGGATGGGAGGCTACACCTTC	CASSPNAGGMGGYTF
NA	NA	TRBV15	TRBJ1-5	TGTGCCACCAGCAGAACTGACGGACACAATCAGCCCCAGCATTTT	CATSRTDGHNQPQHF
NA	NA	TRBV5-4	TRBJ2-5	TGTGCCAGCAGCATTGGACAGGGAGGGGGCCAAGAGACCCAGTACTTC	CASSIGQGGGQETQYF
NA	NA	TRBV3-1/TRBV3-2	TRBJ1-6	TGTGCCAGCAGTGTCGCGTATAATTCACCCCTCCACTTT	CASSVAYNSPLHF
NA	NA	TRBV30	TRBJ1-6	TGTGCCTGGAGGGGACAACAACGAAATAATTCACCCCTCCACTTT	CAWRGQQRNNSPLHF
NA	NA	TRBV7-2	TRBJ2-7	TGTGCCAGCACCCTAGAAGCCCGGCGGATCTCCTACGAGCAGTACTTC	CASTLEARRISYEQYF
NA	NA	TRBV5-4	TRBJ1-1	TGTGCCAGCAGCCCCCCCGGGCAGGGTATGAACACTGAAGCTTTCTTT	CASSPPGQGMNTEAFF
TRBD1	NA	TRBV11-2	TRBJ2-7	TGTGCCAGCAGCTTAGACTCCGGGACAGGGGTTTCCTACGAGCAGTACTTC	CASSLDSGTGVSYEQYF
NA	NA	TRBV6-5	TRBJ2-3	TGTGCCAGCAGTTACGACGGCGGGGTGGGCACAGATACGCAGTATTTT	CASSYDGGVGTDTQYF
TRBD2	NA	TRBV19	TRBJ2-1	TGTGCCAGTAGTATAGGGACTAGCGGGTACTCCTACAATGAGCAGTTCTTC	CASSIGTSGYSYNEQFF
TRBD1	NA	TRBV14	TRBJ2-3	TGTGCCAGCAGCCAAGGTACCGGGACAGGCACAGATACGCAGTATTTT	CASSQGTGTGTDTQYF
NA	NA	TRBV7-6	TRBJ1-2	TGTGCCAGCAGCCCCGGTGGCAGGGGCTATGGCTACACCTTC	CASSPGGRGYGYTF
NA	NA	TRBV6-6	TRBJ2-7	TGTGCCAGCAGTTACCCGCCGGGGTATACCTACGAGCAGTACTTC	CASSYPPGYTYEQYF
NA	NA	TRBV30	TRBJ1-2	TGTGCCTGGAGAAAGGGGGGGAACCGTGGTGGCTACACCTTC	CAWRKGGNRGGYTF
NA	NA	TRBV7-9	TRBJ1-1	TGTGCCAGCAGCTTATTTGGGGGCGGCACTGAAGCTTTCTTT	CASSLFGGGTEAFF
TRBD2	NA	TRBV5-1	TRBJ2-5	TGCGCCAGCAGTCTGGCGGGAGGGCCGGGAGTGACCCAGTACTTC	CASSLAGGPGVTQYF
NA	NA	TRBV27	TRBJ1-5	TGTGCCAGCAGGAGGGAGGCACATCAGCCCCAGCATTTT	CASRREAHQPQHF
TRBD1	NA	TRBV5-1	TRBJ1-1	TGCGCCAGCAGCCCGGGGACAGGGGTAACTGAAGCTTTCTTT	CASSPGTGVTEAFF
TRBD2	NA	TRBV7-7	TRBJ2-1	TGTGCCAGCAGCTCCGGGACTAGCGGGCTGGGGGGTAATGAGCAGTTCTTC	CASSSGTSGLGGNEQFF
NA	NA	TRBV5-1	TRBJ2-7	TGCGCCAGCAGCGTACAGGGCATCGAGCAGTACTTC	CASSVQGIEQYF
NA	NA	TRBV25-1	TRBJ1-1	TGTGCCAGCAGAGGTCAGGGGAACACTGAAGCTTTCTTT	CASRGQGNTEAFF
TRBD2	NA	TRBV6-5	TRBJ2-7	TGTGCCAGCAAAACGGGAGGCGTCGCCCGGGAGCAGTACTTC	CASKTGGVAREQYF
NA	NA	TRBV9	TRBJ1-1	TGTGCCAGCAGCGTAGTCTGGAACACTGAAGCTTTCTTT	CASSVVWNTEAFF
TRBD2	few	TRBV7-3	TRBJ2-1	TGTGCCAGCAGCTTAAGTCTGGCGGGAGGGGTTGAGCAGTTCTTC	CASSLSLAGGVEQFF
TRBD2	NA	TRBV6-2/TRBV6-3	TRBJ2-7	TGTGCCAGCAGTTTTACTAGCGGGTACTACGAGCAGTACTTC	CASSFTSGYYEQYF
NA	NA	TRBV5-1	TRBJ2-3	TGCGCCAGCAGCTTGGCGGCTAGCAGAAGGGCAGATACGCAGTATTTT	CASSLAASRRADTQYF
TRBD1	NA	TRBV5-6	TRBJ1-3	TGTGCCAGCAACAGGGGGCAAGGAAACACCATATATTTT	CASNRGQGNTIYF
TRBD2	NA	TRBV10-1	TRBJ2-1	TGCGCCAGCAGTGTAGGGACTAGGAATGAGCAGTTCTTC	CASSVGTRNEQFF
NA	NA	TRBV2	TRBJ1-1	TGTGCCAGCAGTCCGAGAGGGGGCACTGAAGCTTTCTTT	CASSPRGGTEAFF
TRBD1	NA	TRBV24-1	TRBJ2-2	TGTGCCACCAGTGATCCAAGACAGGGCGACACCGGGGAGCTGTTTTTT	CATSDPRQGDTGELFF
TRBD1	NA	TRBV7-6	TRBJ2-2	TGTGCCAGCAGTAAGGGGGCGGAATTAGGAACCGGGGAGCTGTTTTTT	CASSKGAELGTGELFF
NA	NA	TRBV2	TRBJ1-6	TGTGCCAGCAGTGAAGGTGGGGCAGGGCAGAATTCACCCCTCCACTTT	CASSEGGAGQNSPLHF
NA	NA	TRBV18	TRBJ1-2	TGTGCCAGCTCACTACAGGGCCCAAACTATGGCTACACCTTC	CASSLQGPNYGYTF
NA	NA	TRBV19	TRBJ2-2	TGTGCCGCTGGGAGGCTAGCGTTCGGGGAGCTGTTTTTT	CAAGRLAFGELFF
NA	NA	TRBV5-1	TRBJ1-2	TGCGCCAGCAGCTTGGAGAGGGTGGAAGTTGGCGGCTACACCTTC	CASSLERVEVGGYTF
TRBD1	NA	TRBV6-5	TRBJ2-2	TGTGCCAGCAGGGGACAGGGGGCCACCGGGGAGCTGTTTTTT	CASRGQGATGELFF
TRBD2	NA	TRBV5-1	TRBJ2-1	TGCGCCAGCAGCAAGGGACTAGCGAGAATATCCTCCTACAATGAGCAGTTCTTC	CASSKGLARISSYNEQFF
NA	NA	TRBV19	TRBJ2-2	TGTGCCAGTAGTCAAGACGGAGTTCGGGGGGAGCTGTTTTTT	CASSQDGVRGELFF
NA	NA	TRBV6-5	TRBJ1-5	TGTGCCAGCAGCCACGGTGCTAGTCCGGATCAGCCCCAGCATTTT	CASSHGASPDQPQHF
NA	NA	TRBV14	TRBJ1-3	TGTGCCAGCAGCCAAGATGACTCCCGATATCTGTACTCTGGAAACACCATATATTTT	CASSQDDSRYLYSGNTIYF
TRBD1	NA	TRBV7-3	TRBJ2-1	TGTGCCAGCAGCCCCGACAGGGGGTCATACAATGAGCAGTTCTTC	CASSPDRGSYNEQFF
TRBD2	once	TRBV7-7	TRBJ2-1	TGTGCCAGCAGCAGGACTAGCGGGGCCTACAATGAGCAGTTCTTC	CASSRTSGAYNEQFF
NA	NA	TRBV2	TRBJ2-2	TGTGCCAGCAGCCGGGAGCGTGGCACCGGGGAGCTGTTTTTT	CASSRERGTGELFF
NA	NA	TRBV2	TRBJ2-3	TGTGCCAGCAATGTGGTGGGAGGTCGTACAGATACGCAGTATTTT	CASNVVGGRTDTQYF
NA	NA	TRBV5-4	TRBJ1-1	TGTGCCAGCAGCTCCCCCGGTCGTTTAGCTTTCTTT	CASSSPGRLAFF
NA	NA	TRBV25-1	TRBJ2-1	TGTGCCAGCAACGCTAGGGGGGGGCTTGAGTCCTACAATGAGCAGTTCTTC	CASNARGGLESYNEQFF
NA	NA	TRBV15	TRBJ1-5	TGTGCCACCAGCAGAGATTGGGCGCAGGAAAATAGGTATAGCAATCAGCCCCAGCATTTT	CATSRDWAQENRYSNQPQHF
TRBD2	NA	TRBV11-3	TRBJ2-1	TGTGCCAGCAGCACTCTCGAGGGAGGGCCTCCTGAGCAGTTCTTC	CASSTLEGGPPEQFF